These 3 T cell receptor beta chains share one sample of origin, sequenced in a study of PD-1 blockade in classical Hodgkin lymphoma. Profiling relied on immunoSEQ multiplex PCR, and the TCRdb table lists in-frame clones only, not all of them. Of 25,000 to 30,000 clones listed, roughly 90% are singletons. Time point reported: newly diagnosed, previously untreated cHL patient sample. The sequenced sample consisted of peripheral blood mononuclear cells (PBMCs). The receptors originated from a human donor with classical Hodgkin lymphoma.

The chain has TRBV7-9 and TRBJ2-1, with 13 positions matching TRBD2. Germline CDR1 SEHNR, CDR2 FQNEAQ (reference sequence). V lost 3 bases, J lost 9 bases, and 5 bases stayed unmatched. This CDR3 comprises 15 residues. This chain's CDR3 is CASSFTSGRAFEQFF. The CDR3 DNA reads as TGTGCCAGCAGCTTCACTAGCGGGAGGGCCTTTGAGCAGTTCTTC.

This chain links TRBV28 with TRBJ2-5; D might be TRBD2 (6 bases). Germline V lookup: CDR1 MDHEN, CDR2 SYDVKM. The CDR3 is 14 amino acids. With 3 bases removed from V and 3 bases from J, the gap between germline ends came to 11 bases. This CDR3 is CASSFGGAKETQYF. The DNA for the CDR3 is TGTGCCAGCAGTTTTGGAGGGGCGAAAGAGACCCAGTACTTC.

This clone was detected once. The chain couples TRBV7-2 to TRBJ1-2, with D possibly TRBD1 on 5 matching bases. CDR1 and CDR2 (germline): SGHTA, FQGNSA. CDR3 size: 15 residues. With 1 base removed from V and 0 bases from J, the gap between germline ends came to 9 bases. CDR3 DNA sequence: TGTGCCAGCAGCTTAGGCAGGGAAGCTAACTATGGCTACACCTTC. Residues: CASSLGREANYGYTF.